This entry lists 16 T cell receptor beta chains sequenced from one sample in a study of blood T cell repertoires in COVID-19. Clones were read by immunoSEQ multiplex PCR, and TCRdb kept only the in-frame ones, dropping some. The data hold roughly 100,000 clones, with about 80% observed a single time. Source material: peripheral blood. Source of these receptors: a human donor in a cohort sampled during active or convalescent COVID-19.

The chain has TRBV28 and TRBJ2-2; 9 bases line up with TRBD1. The CDR3 loop spans 16 amino acids. Losses at the gene ends were 3 bases for V and 4 bases for J; bases not matched to a gene: 6. From germline, CDR1 is MDHEN and CDR2 SYDVKM. CDR3 in DNA: TGTGCCAGCAGTTTCGACAGGGGGAGTATCACCGGGGAGCTGTTTTTT. This gives the protein CASSFDRGSITGELFF.

The V call is TRBV6-6, the J call TRBJ1-2; no clear D. This CDR3 has 14 amino acids. Trimming took 7 bases from V and 2 from J, leaving 14 bases between them. Germline assignment: CDR1 MNHNY and CDR2 SVGAGI (reference sequence). The CDR3 DNA is TGTGCCAGCACCGCCTCGCCCAGGAACTATGGCTACACCTTC. Protein: CASTASPRNYGYTF.

This chain links TRBV11-3 with TRBJ2-5, with 8 bases that match TRBD1. The CDR3 covers 15 residues. The V and J ends lost 4 bases and 1 base, in that order; junction bases with no gene match: 5. The germline gives CDR1 SGHNT, CDR2 YENEEA. CDR3 coding DNA: TGTGCCAGCAGCTCCAATACAGGGGGCCAAGAGACCCAGTACTTC. Protein sequence: CASSSNTGGQETQYF. The entire variable domain, with the rest obtained from reference TRBV11-3 and TRBJ2-5, is as follows: EAGVVQSPRYKIIEKKQPVAFWCNPISGHNTLYWYLQNLGQGPELLIRYENEEAVDDSQLPKDRFSAERLKGVDSTLKIQPAELGDSAVYLCASSSNTGGQETQYFGPGTRLLVL.

CDR3 nucleotides: TGTGCCAGCCAACCGGAGATGGAGGACGAGCAGTACTTC. Protein: CASQPEMEDEQYF. The chain links TRBV2 to TRBJ2-7; a possible D gene is TRBD2 (5 bases). The germline gives CDR1 SNHLY, CDR2 FYNNEI. The CDR3 is 13 amino acids. Trimming removed 8 bases from V and 5 bases from J, with 16 bases in between.

The chain joins TRBV3-1 (or the pseudogene TRBV3-2) to TRBJ2-2; 16 positions match TRBD2. Germline lookup yields CDR1 LGHDT and CDR2 YNNKEL (reference sequence). There are 20 residues in the CDR3. V dropped 4 bases and J dropped 4; count of bases not matched to a gene: 12. The CDR3 bases are TGTGCCAGCAGCCCCCGGCGGGGACTAGCGGGGGGGCCGGGCACCGGGGAGCTGTTTTTT. It specifies CASSPRRGLAGGPGTGELFF.

The genes are TRBV11-3 and TRBJ2-2; 8 positions match TRBD1. The V gene end was trimmed by 0 bases and the J gene end by 4 bases; junction bases not matched to a gene: 7. The CDR3 extends over 17 amino acids. The germline gives CDR1 SGHNT, CDR2 YENEEA. CDR3 in DNA: TGTGCCAGCAGCTTAGAGGTTGGACAGGGCTCCACCGGGGAGCTGTTTTTT. This codes for CASSLEVGQGSTGELFF. The full variable domain, completed using reference TRBV11-3 and TRBJ2-2, is EAGVVQSPRYKIIEKKQPVAFWCNPISGHNTLYWYLQNLGQGPELLIRYENEEAVDDSQLPKDRFSAERLKGVDSTLKIQPAELGDSAVYLCASSLEVGQGSTGELFFGEGSRLTVL.

The chain couples TRBV7-9 to TRBJ2-2; 7 bases agree with TRBD1. With V trimmed by 5 bases and J by 7 bases, 7 bases remained unmatched. CDR1 SEHNR and CDR2 FQNEAQ come from the germline V gene (reference sequence). The CDR3 contains 14 residues. The CDR3 sequence: CASSPRGYGGELFF. For the CDR3, the DNA is TGTGCCAGCAGCCCCAGGGGGTACGGCGGGGAGCTGTTTTTT.

The chain is built from TRBV3-1 (or the pseudogene TRBV3-2) and TRBJ2-2; unclear D gene. The CDR3 extends over 12 amino acids. V was pared by 3 bases and J by 7 bases, with 6 bases between. CDR1 is LGHDT and CDR2 is YNNKEL in the germline V gene (reference sequence). The CDR3 loop is CASSHQVGELFF. The CDR3 DNA reads TGTGCCAGCAGCCACCAGGTCGGGGAGCTGTTTTTT.

This chain links TRBV28 with TRBJ1-2; D ambiguous. Germline V gene data show CDR1 as MDHEN and CDR2 as SYDVKM. Trimming cost V 6 bases and J 8 bases, with 22 bases left between them. The CDR3 loop spans 15 amino acids. In DNA form, the CDR3 reads TGTGCCAGCAGCCTTCCGGGAGGCCGAAGGATAGGCTACACCTTC. Translating it yields CASSLPGGRRIGYTF.

This chain joins TRBV19 and TRBJ1-5; D perhaps matches TRBD1 (5 bases). Germline V gene lookup returns CDR1 LNHDA and CDR2 SQIVND (reference sequence). This CDR3 is 15 amino acids long. V was trimmed by 7 bases and J by 2 bases, leaving 15 bases between them. As DNA, the CDR3 is TGTGCCAGTACCGGGGGGGGATTGGGCAATCAGCCCCAGCATTTT. Translation gives CASTGGGLGNQPQHF.

This clone has just one count. The chain couples TRBV30 to TRBJ1-4; TRBD1 is a possible D gene (6 bases). CDR3 length equals 15 residues. With 3 bases removed from V and 8 bases from J, the gap between germline ends came to 19 bases. Germline CDR1 GTSNPN, CDR2 SVGIG (reference sequence). CDR3 in DNA: TGTGCCTGGAGCGCCTTGGACAGCCTGAGGGAAAAACTGTTTTTT. This sequence encodes CAWSALDSLREKLFF.

The V and J genes are TRBV3-1 (or the pseudogene TRBV3-2) and TRBJ1-4; D not resolved. Germline CDR1 LGHDT, CDR2 YNNKEL (reference sequence). Trimming removed 2 bases from V and 1 base from J, with 11 bases in between. This CDR3 contains 16 residues. For the CDR3, the DNA is TGTGCCAGCAGCCAAAACGTTGGAGGAACTAATGAAAAACTGTTTTTT. This sequence encodes CASSQNVGGTNEKLFF.

The V call is TRBV7-3, the J call TRBJ2-1; D is perhaps TRBD1 (6 bases). V was clipped by 5 bases and J by 8 bases, with 13 bases between them. Germline values: CDR1 SGHTA, CDR2 FQGTGA. The CDR3 has 13 residues. CDR3 DNA sequence: TGTGCCAGCAGCCCCCGTTCAGGGGATGAGCAGTTCTTC. It yields the protein CASSPRSGDEQFF. Together with reference TRBV7-3 and TRBJ2-1, the CDR3 gives the full variable domain: GAGVSQTPSNKVTEKGKYVELRCDPISGHTALYWYRQSLGQGPEFLIYFQGTGAADDSGLPNDRFFAVRPEGSVSTLKIQRTERGDSAVYLCASSPRSGDEQFFGPGTRLTVL.

This clone was detected only a few times. The rearrangement uses TRBV24-1 and TRBJ1-2; 9 bases fit TRBD1. CDR3 length: 15 residues. Germline lookup yields CDR1 KGHDR and CDR2 SFDVKD. The ends lost 3 bases at V and 2 bases at J; junction bases unmatched: 3. In nucleotides, the CDR3 is TGTGCCACCAGTGATCGGACAGGGGAGAACTATGGCTACACCTTC. Amino acid sequence: CATSDRTGENYGYTF.

This chain connects TRBV28 to TRBJ2-7; no clear D gene. The germline CDR1 and CDR2 sequences are MDHEN and SYDVKM. Trimming stripped 7 bases from V and 7 bases from J, with 14 bases between. The CDR3 runs to 12 residues. The CDR3 nucleotides read TGTGCCAGCACCACACAAACCATGGAGCAGTACTTC. As protein: CASTTQTMEQYF.

This chain uses TRBV18 with TRBJ2-7, with 11 bases fitting TRBD1. This CDR3 contains 15 residues. Germline values: CDR1 KGHSH, CDR2 LQKENI. Losses at the gene ends were 3 bases for V and 1 base for J; bases not matched to a gene: 2. CDR3 sequence reads: CASSPGTGGSYEQYF. The CDR3 coding sequence is TGTGCCAGCTCACCGGGGACAGGGGGGTCCTACGAGCAGTACTTC.